This record covers a single TCR beta chain. Enrolment of Seattle patients took place during active infection, and they were followed longitudinally. Original processing methods: Reference gene primer amplification gave estimated nucleated cell counts. This table comes from immunoSEQ multiplex PCR, and its TCRdb copy is limited to in-frame clones, with some not included. V and J calls and clone size are as listed in that table; D and trimming were resolved from the DNA. Among about 480,000 clones listed, 89% were seen once. This specimen belongs to a study of blood T cell repertoires in COVID-19. Study information: Sources were T cells, B-cell-depleted T cells, or PBMCs; the material itself was cDNA or gDNA.

Trimming cost V 4 bases and J 5 bases; bases outside gene matches: 4. Germline V lookup: CDR1 LNHDA, CDR2 SQIVND (reference sequence). The length of the CDR3 is 15 residues. The rearrangement joins TRBV19 to TRBJ2-1, with 11 bases aligning to TRBD2. This TCR derives from a young man with COVID-19, enrolled during active disease. Sequencing was carried out using peripheral blood. The CDR3 region is CASSTGTSGHNEQFF. CDR3 sequence (DNA): TGTGCCAGTAGTACGGGGACTAGCGGCCACAATGAGCAGTTCTTC.